The T cell receptor (beta chain) described here comes from a study of cytomegalovirus exposure and HLA in healthy donors. Broader study findings: The productive fraction for most TCR beta V segments was about 87% or about 30% in an earlier analysis.

Researchers ran the PCR with 60 Vbeta and 13 Jbeta primers. In the authors' methods: Roughly 12 million of 70 million to 80 million unique TCR beta chains were shared, per a later count. The table came from immunoSEQ multiplex PCR; TCRdb's copy has only in-frame clones and leaves some out. That table supplies the V and J calls and clone size; D and trimming were determined from the DNA. The sample has 250,000 to 350,000 clones; roughly 89% are singletons. As regards this clone: Its specificity is unknown.

The source is a woman in her late teens or twenties in good health and CMV-seronegative. Material: PBMCs.

This CDR3 reads CASSSIAGVAGDEQFF. The CDR3, as DNA: TGCGCCAGCAGCTCAATAGCGGGTGTGGCCGGGGATGAGCAGTTCTTC. This sequence joins TRBV5-1 and TRBJ2-1; 7 positions match TRBD2. Trimming took 3 bases from V and 8 from J; bases not matched to a gene: 14. The CDR3 is 16 residues long. CDR1 is SGHRS and CDR2 is YFSETQ in the germline V gene.